This T cell receptor (beta chain) was recovered during a study of cytomegalovirus exposure and HLA in healthy donors. General study findings and limits: TCR beta sequences reportedly predicted the HLA-A and HLA-B alleles of most subjects accurately. Later on, a genetic analysis was performed. It linked a missense variant in DCLRE1C with V- and J-gene trimming of TCR beta. The only immune exposure information that was available was CMV serostatus.

Remarks on this clone: What it recognizes is unknown.

The PCR was carried out with 60 Vbeta primers and 13 Jbeta primers. Method: immunoSEQ multiplex PCR; TCRdb's copy keeps in-frame clones and lacks some. Of about 130,000 clones in the sample, approximately 84% were seen once. With 1 base removed from V and 4 bases from J, the gap between germline ends came to 14 bases. The germline CDR1 and CDR2 sequences are SGHDN and FVKESK. CDR3 length equals 15 residues. Sequenced input: PBMCs. The genes are TRBV14 and TRBJ2-7, with D possibly being TRBD1 (5 bases). The source of this sequence is a boy between 2 and 10 years old in good health and CMV-seronegative. The CDR3 DNA follows: TGTGCCAGCAGCCAAGCCGCGGCAGGGATATACGAGCAGTACGTC. Its protein product is CASSQAAAGIYEQYV.